This passage covers 31 T cell receptor beta chains from one sample sequenced in a study of blood T cell repertoires in COVID-19 (dated by TCRdb to about 2020). Receptors were amplified or captured by the immunoSEQ multiplex PCR assay. The immuneACCESS repertoire file appears here via TCRdb, limited to in-frame rearrangements. These files lack a portion of the clones; in checked studies, under half of the deficit traces to unresolved V genes, and the cause of the others is not known. In this sample the table shows a few hundred thousand clones, just under 90% of which occur a single time. The ten largest clones represent less than 1.5% of the sample. Sequences were obtained from PBMCs or T cells enriched from blood (not recorded which). These receptors originate from a man aged 25 to 45 who had recovered from COVID-19.

The chain joins TRBV11-2 to TRBJ2-3; D is ambiguous. Between the trimmed V and J ends, which lost 8 bases and 6 bases, there was a span of 6 bases. In germline, CDR1 is SGHAT, CDR2 FQNNGV. This CDR3 is built from 10 residues. The CDR3 region has the DNA TGTGCCAGCGGCATGGATACGCAGTATTTT. Protein: CASGMDTQYF.

The gene calls are TRBV21-1 and TRBJ2-7; the D call of TRBD2 is as the table states it, not checked on the DNA. TRBV21-1 is a pseudogene locus. The CDR3 extends over 16 amino acids. CDR3 nucleotides: TGTGCCAGCAGCAAACAGACTAGGTTAAAGGGCTACGAGCAGTACTTC. As protein: CASSKQTRLKGYEQYF.

J is TRBJ2-5 and V is TRBV7-2; TRBD2 matches 15 bases. The CDR3 has 16 residues. Per germline, CDR1 SGHTA and CDR2 FQGNSA. The V gene end was trimmed by 5 bases and the J gene end by 1 base; junction bases not matched to a gene: 2. The CDR3 sequence is CASSGGLAGGQETQYF. CDR3 coding DNA: TGTGCCAGCAGCGGGGGACTAGCGGGGGGCCAAGAGACCCAGTACTTC.

The V and J genes are TRBV19 and TRBJ2-2; 9 bases agree with TRBD1. Germline V gene lookup returns CDR1 LNHDA and CDR2 SQIVND (reference sequence). Trimming took 3 bases from V and 5 from J; bases not matched to a gene: 4. The CDR3 spans 15 residues. CDR3 region: CASSIGDRVTGELFF. In DNA, the CDR3 is TGTGCCAGTAGTATTGGGGACAGGGTGACCGGGGAGCTGTTTTTT.

The chain is built from TRBV27 and TRBJ1-5, with 8 nucleotides matching TRBD1. The CDR3 extends over 15 amino acids. Germline CDR1 MNHEY, CDR2 SMNVEV (reference sequence). Trimming cost V 5 bases and J 3 bases; bases outside gene matches: 6. The CDR3 DNA is TGTGCCAGCAGTCTAACAGGGGGACCCAATCAGCCCCAGCATTTT. This translates into CASSLTGGPNQPQHF.

This clone was picked up one time. V gene TRBV4-2 combines with J gene TRBJ1-1, with a tentative D call TRBD1 (6 bases). The V gene's germline CDR1 is LGHNA and CDR2 YNFKEQ. The germline V and J ends were trimmed by 0 bases and 6 bases, with 14 bases remaining between them. CDR3 size: 15 residues. DNA for the CDR3: TGTGCCAGCAGCCAAGAATGGGCGGGGGGCCCTGAAGCTTTCTTT. Translating it yields CASSQEWAGGPEAFF.

The chain carries TRBV11-3 and TRBJ2-7, with 7 bases matching TRBD1. The CDR3 is made up of 15 amino acids. V shed 4 bases, J shed 3 bases, and the junction held 9 bases outside the gene matches. Germline CDR1 and CDR2: SGHNT and YENEEA. The DNA for the CDR3 is TGTGCCAGCAGCTATGGGACAGTGGGCATCTACGAGCAGTACTTC. It specifies CASSYGTVGIYEQYF.

The rearrangement uses TRBV2 and TRBJ2-2; unclear D gene. Germline CDR1 is SNHLY and CDR2 is FYNNEI. V was pared by 6 bases and J by 6 bases, with 5 bases between. This CDR3 contains 11 residues. This CDR3 reads CASRVAGELFF. The DNA for the CDR3 is TGTGCCAGCAGGGTAGCCGGGGAGCTGTTTTTT.

The rearrangement joins TRBV2 to TRBJ2-1; the D is unclear. CDR3 size: 16 residues. The germline CDR1 and CDR2 sequences are SNHLY and FYNNEI. Deletions cut 7 bases from V and 2 bases from J, with 18 bases between. The DNA of the CDR3 is TGTGCCAGCAACCTACAAGCACAGACCGCCTACAATGAGCAGTTCTTC. Amino acids: CASNLQAQTAYNEQFF.

V and J are TRBV27 and TRBJ2-3, with 7 bases identical to TRBD2. The trim removed 4 bases at V and 8 bases at J, leaving 12 bases unmatched. Per germline, CDR1 MNHEY and CDR2 SMNVEV (reference sequence). The CDR3 totals 15 residues. The DNA of the CDR3 is TGTGCCAGCAGTTCCATAGGCGGGAGTTTCGGTACGCAGTATTTT. Amino acids: CASSSIGGSFGTQYF.

This chain uses TRBV29-1 with TRBJ2-1; possible D gene TRBD2, 5 bases. This CDR3 is built from 15 residues. Germline CDR1 is SQVTM and CDR2 is ANQGSEA. V was clipped by 8 bases and J by 1 base, with 18 bases between them. CDR3 sequence reads: CSFDAGLRSYNEQFF. CDR3 bases: TGCAGCTTCGACGCCGGACTCCGTTCCTACAATGAGCAGTTCTTC.

The chain's CDR3 is CASSKEQGTGSGANVLTF. In DNA form, the CDR3 reads TGTGCCAGCAGCAAAGAACAGGGTACTGGCTCTGGGGCCAACGTCCTGACTTTC. This chain links TRBV21-1 with TRBJ2-6; the table's D call TRBD1 went unverified against the DNA. TRBV21-1 counts as a pseudogene. The CDR3 is 18 residues long.

V usage is TRBV18 and J usage is TRBJ1-5; no firm D call. Trimming took 0 bases from V and 1 from J, leaving 13 bases between them. Germline-derived CDR1 and CDR2 are KGHSH and LQKENI. The CDR3 runs 17 residues. The CDR3 here is CASSPPGGPESNQPQHF. CDR3 nucleotide sequence: TGTGCCAGCTCACCACCCGGCGGGCCGGAGAGCAATCAGCCCCAGCATTTT.

The count of this clone is one. CDR3 nucleotide sequence: TGTGCCACCAGCAGAGATGTGAGGGAGCAGTACTTC. Protein sequence: CATSRDVREQYF. The J gene is TRBJ2-7, the V gene TRBV15; D call uncertain. This CDR3 comprises 12 residues. Germline-derived CDR1 and CDR2 are LNHNV and YYDKDF (reference sequence). The V and J ends lost 0 bases and 7 bases respectively, with 7 bases between them.

V usage is TRBV18 and J usage is TRBJ1-1; unclear D gene. The germline gives CDR1 KGHSH, CDR2 LQKENI. Trimming left V 5 bases short and J 3 bases short, with 13 bases between. The CDR3 is 14 amino acids. This CDR3 reads CASSSHWAYTEAFF. The CDR3 DNA is TGTGCCAGCTCATCACACTGGGCCTACACTGAAGCTTTCTTT.

The chain couples TRBV18 to TRBJ2-2; D is perhaps TRBD1 (5 bases). V dropped 5 bases and J dropped 0 bases, with 16 bases sitting between them. CDR3 length: 17 amino acids. Germline V gives CDR1 KGHSH, CDR2 LQKENI. The CDR3 DNA follows: TGTGCCAGCTCATCACGACCCCAGGGCGCGAACACCGGGGAGCTGTTTTTT. Protein: CASSSRPQGANTGELFF.

The V call is TRBV4-1, the J call TRBJ1-2; 9 nucleotides line up with TRBD1. The CDR3 extends over 16 amino acids. Unmatched junction bases numbered 6, after V lost 0 bases and J lost 4 bases. The V gene's germline CDR1 is MGHRA and CDR2 YSYEKL. The CDR3 bases are TGCGCCAGCAGCCAAGAAAACAGGGGGCATCGCTATGGCTACACCTTC. It encodes CASSQENRGHRYGYTF.

V gene TRBV6-5 combines with J gene TRBJ2-1, with 13 bases that match TRBD2. The CDR3 totals 13 residues. The V gene's germline CDR1 is MNHEY and CDR2 SVGAGI. The J segment lost 7 bases and the V segment lost 10 bases, leaving 4 bases of the junction unmatched. In nucleotides, the CDR3 is TGTGCCACCCGGACTAGCGGGGGAAATGAGCAGTTCTTC. Translation: CATRTSGGNEQFF.

This clone turned up a few times. J is TRBJ2-5 and V is TRBV9, with D possibly matching TRBD2 (5 bases). CDR3 length equals 13 residues. The germline V gene has CDR1 SGDLS and CDR2 YYNGEE. V shed 0 bases and J shed 4 bases, with 7 bases lying between them. CDR3 residues: CASSVGERETQYF. DNA of the CDR3: TGTGCCAGCAGCGTAGGGGAGAGAGAGACCCAGTACTTC. The full variable domain, rest sourced from reference TRBV9 and TRBJ2-5, is DSGVTQTPKHLITATGQRVTLRCSPRSGDLSVYWYQQSLDQGLQFLIQYYNGEERAKGNILERFSAQQFPDLHSELNLSSLELGDSALYFCASSVGERETQYFGPGTRLLVL.

CDR3 bases: TGTGCCAGCTCTCAGGGAAGGGACACTGAAGCTTTCTTT. It is translated as CASSQGRDTEAFF. The chain recombines TRBV18 with TRBJ1-1; perhaps TRBD1 as D (5 bases). The CDR3 totals 13 residues. Germline assignment: CDR1 KGHSH and CDR2 LQKENI. The V gene lost 6 bases and the J gene lost 3 bases, with 11 bases spanning the gap.

As DNA, the CDR3 is TGTGCCACTTCGGACAGTTCCTACGAGCAGTACTTC. Amino acid sequence: CATSDSSYEQYF. This chain connects TRBV28 to TRBJ2-7, with D perhaps matching TRBD1 (6 bases). Germline V lookup: CDR1 MDHEN, CDR2 SYDVKM. The V end lost 10 bases, the J end lost 1 base, and 11 bases lay between the germline ends. The length of the CDR3 is 12 residues.

The chain has TRBV6-5 and TRBJ2-7; D is possibly TRBD1 (6 bases). The CDR3 is 11 residues long. Germline lookup yields CDR1 MNHEY and CDR2 SVGAGI. With 6 bases removed from V and 12 bases from J, the gap between germline ends came to 15 bases. CDR3 residues: CASSTGTHRYF. The CDR3 DNA sequence: TGTGCCAGCAGCACCGGGACACATCGGTACTTC.

V and J are TRBV6-5 and TRBJ1-1; TRBD1 is a possible D gene (6 bases). The V end was cut by 2 bases, the J end by 1 base, with 8 bases between. The length of the CDR3 is 14 residues. In germline, CDR1 is MNHEY, CDR2 SVGAGI. The CDR3 protein is CASSYPGQNTEAFF. In DNA form, the CDR3 reads TGTGCCAGCAGTTACCCGGGACAGAACACTGAAGCTTTCTTT.

This rearrangement joins TRBV6-2 or TRBV6-3 to TRBJ1-5, with a possible D match to TRBD1 (5 bases). Trimming cost V 5 bases and J 5 bases, with 10 bases left between them. Germline loops: CDR1 MNHEY, CDR2 SVGEGT. The CDR3 covers 13 residues. DNA for the CDR3: TGTGCCAGCAGTCAGGGTCGGGATCAGCCCCAGCATTTT. Translated: CASSQGRDQPQHF.

The chain is built from TRBV5-6 and TRBJ2-7; TRBD1 matches at 7 bases. The CDR3 sequence is 16 residues long. The junction had 12 bases not matched to a gene; V was cut back by 2 bases and J by 4 bases. Germline V gene data show CDR1 as SGHDT and CDR2 as YYEEEE. The CDR3 region is CASSLTGQPYFYEQYF. The CDR3 nucleotides read TGTGCCAGCAGCTTAACGGGACAGCCATACTTTTACGAGCAGTACTTC.

The chain carries TRBV5-4 and TRBJ1-4; D is perhaps TRBD1 (5 bases). The CDR3 sequence is 16 residues long. Trimming removed 0 bases from V and 2 bases from J, with 11 bases in between. Germline loops: CDR1 SGHNT, CDR2 YYREEE (reference sequence). This chain's CDR3 is CASSLEVGPTNEKLFF. In DNA form, the CDR3 reads TGTGCCAGCAGCTTGGAGGTGGGGCCGACTAATGAAAAACTGTTTTTT.

The chain uses TRBV7-2 and TRBJ1-6; no clear D gene. The V and J ends lost 5 bases and 5 bases respectively, with 16 bases between them. The CDR3 consists of 16 residues. From germline, CDR1 is SGHTA and CDR2 FQGNSA. The CDR3 coding sequence is TGTGCCAGCAGCCGCTACAGATCTGGTAATAATTCACCCCTCCACTTT. It specifies CASSRYRSGNNSPLHF.

The CDR3 region has the DNA TGCGCCAGCAGCCAAGGCCCGGGACTGTATAATTCACCCCTCCACTTT. This sequence encodes CASSQGPGLYNSPLHF. The chain combines TRBV4-3 with TRBJ1-6, with D maybe TRBD1 (5 bases). Germline V gene data show CDR1 as LGHNA and CDR2 as YSLEER. V was clipped by 1 base and J by 4 bases, with 11 bases between them. CDR3 length: 16 amino acids.

CDR3 coding DNA: TGTGCCAGCAGTGTGGACAGGACTCTCACTGAAGCTTTCTTT. It specifies CASSVDRTLTEAFF. The genes are TRBV2 and TRBJ1-1, with 7 bases identical to TRBD1. This CDR3 has 14 residues. The V gene end was trimmed by 4 bases and the J gene end by 4 bases; junction bases not matched to a gene: 6. Germline V gene data show CDR1 as SNHLY and CDR2 as FYNNEI.

The V gene is TRBV30, the J gene TRBJ1-4, with D perhaps TRBD1 (6 bases). Germline-derived CDR1 and CDR2 are GTSNPN and SVGIG (reference sequence). This CDR3 is built from 14 residues. The V end was cut by 0 bases, the J end by 7 bases, with 12 bases between. In DNA form, the CDR3 reads TGTGCCTGGAGTGTAGAGGGGGAATCTGAAAAACTGTTTTTT. This encodes CAWSVEGESEKLFF.

This clone was seen once. This chain connects TRBV10-1 to TRBJ1-3, with D possibly matching TRBD1 (6 bases). The CDR3 totals 15 residues. Between the trimmed V and J ends, which lost 5 bases and 0 bases, there was a span of 11 bases. The germline V gene encodes CDR1 WNHNN and CDR2 SYGVQD (reference sequence). The CDR3 region is CASSPDSNSGNTIYF. The CDR3 DNA is TGCGCCAGCAGTCCGGACAGCAACTCTGGAAACACCATATATTTT.